These T cell receptor beta chains were read from a single sample in a study of OX40 agonist ivuxolimab in advanced cancers. Only in-frame clones appear in the TCRdb table, and some are missing; sequencing was by immunoSEQ multiplex PCR. The sample yields 65,000 to 95,000 clones, around 80% seen once. Specimen: CD4+ or CD8+ T cells sorted from blood, collected in a trial of the OX40 agonist ivuxolimab. These receptors were taken from an adult with an advanced solid tumor such as melanoma, head and neck, liver or kidney cancer. Each CDR3 is given with its conserved first and last residue. The D gene is left open where the match is weak. A row's size may be missing; if present it is once, few, many or a size class.

>-|TRBV6-1|-|TRBJ1-4
TGTGCCAGCAGTGAAGTCGGCAGGACCTCTGAAAAACTGTTTTTT
CASSEVGRTSEKLFF
>TRBD2|TRBV19|-|TRBJ2-7
TGTGCCAGTAGTATCTTGAGCGGGAACTCCTACGAGCAGTACTTC
CASSILSGNSYEQYF
>-|TRBV5-4|-|TRBJ2-1
TGTGCCAGCAGCTTGTCCAGGGAGAATGAGCAGTTCTTC
CASSLSRENEQFF
>-|TRBV19|once|TRBJ1-2
TGTGCCAGTAGTACTCGGGACCTTAGGGCCTATGGCTACACCTTC
CASSTRDLRAYGYTF
>TRBD1|TRBV7-2|-|TRBJ1-5
TGTGCCAGCAGCCCAGGCGGGACAGGGAATCAGCCCCAGCATTTT
CASSPGGTGNQPQHF
>TRBD1|TRBV2|-|TRBJ1-2
TGTGCCAGCAGTGTTAGGGACAGAGGCCCCGATGGCTACACCTTC
CASSVRDRGPDGYTF
>-|TRBV5-1|-|TRBJ2-3
TGCGCCAGCAGCTTGCCCGCCCTTAGCGTGGGTACAGATACGCAGTATTTT
CASSLPALSVGTDTQYF
>TRBD2|TRBV18|-|TRBJ2-5
TGTGCCAGCTCACCATCTAGCGGACAAGAGACCCAGTACTTC
CASSPSSGQETQYF
>TRBD1|TRBV11-3|once|TRBJ2-5
TGTGCCAGCAGCTTGGGGGCGGAAGGGGGCGTTGGAGAGACCCAGTACTTC
CASSLGAEGGVGETQYF
>-|TRBV5-1|few|TRBJ2-7
TGCGCCAGCAGCCCCAGACAGGACTCCTACGAGCAGTACTTC
CASSPRQDSYEQYF